This T cell receptor beta chain is drawn from a study of blood T cell repertoires in COVID-19. Study summary: Samples of COVID-19 (acute and convalescent) were obtained from the United States, Italy and Spain. Nucleic acid was either cDNA or gDNA, and it came from T cells, B-cell-depleted T cells, or PBMCs.

V was pared by 3 bases and J by 5 bases, with 11 bases of the junction left unmatched. CDR3 length equals 16 residues. The germline V gene has CDR1 SGHTA and CDR2 FQGNSA. In the study's own analysis: Estimation of nucleated cell counts relied on the amplification of reference gene primers. Sequencing was performed with immunoSEQ multiplex PCR; in TCRdb, only in-frame clones are kept and a portion is missing. That table furnishes V, J and clone size, whereas the DNA furnished D and trimming. There are 25,000 to 30,000 clones in the sample; about 83% occur only once, and approximately 16% lies in the top ten.

The specimen was peripheral blood. This receptor was obtained from a human donor in a cohort sampled during active COVID-19. The chain joins TRBV7-2 to TRBJ2-3; TRBD2 aligns across 7 bases. The DNA for the CDR3 is TGTGCCAGCAGCTTTTCTCGGGCAGGGAGGGGAGATACGCAGTATTTT. Translated: CASSFSRAGRGDTQYF.